This passage covers 26 T cell receptor beta chains from one sample sequenced in a study of cytomegalovirus exposure and HLA in healthy donors. Use of 60 Vbeta and 13 Jbeta primers characterized the PCR. Produced via immunoSEQ multiplex PCR; TCRdb's table is partial and in-frame only. In the table there are some 170,000 clones, around 75% of which are singletons. Source material: PBMCs. Receptors were obtained from a woman aged 45-60 years in good health and CMV-seropositive.

This chain joins TRBV7-9 and TRBJ2-7; TRBD1 matches at 9 bases. CDR3 length equals 15 residues. Unmatched junction bases numbered 7, after V lost 5 bases and J lost 2 bases. Per the germline V gene, CDR1 is SEHNR and CDR2 is FQNEAQ (reference sequence). The CDR3 nucleotides read TGTGCCAGCAGCCTCGGACAGGGGCCTGCCTACGAGCAGTACTTC. It translates to CASSLGQGPAYEQYF.

In this sample, this clone turned up a few times. The chain employs TRBV6-1 and TRBJ2-7, with D possibly being TRBD2 (6 bases). Per germline, CDR1 MNHNS and CDR2 SASEGT. The V gene lost 11 bases and the J gene lost 3 bases, with 17 bases spanning the gap. The length of the CDR3 is 13 residues. CDR3 residues: CAGTSGMNYEQYF. CDR3 DNA sequence: TGTGCCGGGACTTCCGGGATGAACTACGAGCAGTACTTC.

The genes are TRBV6-6 and TRBJ1-2; D possibly corresponds to TRBD1 (5 bases). This CDR3 has 13 residues. Trimming took off 5 bases at V and 4 bases at J, with 11 bases between the two ends. Germline values: CDR1 MNHNY, CDR2 SVGAGI (reference sequence). The DNA of the CDR3 is TGTGCCAGCAGTCCGGACAAAAGCTATGGCTACACCTTC. Translation: CASSPDKSYGYTF.

The chain combines TRBV30 with TRBJ1-2, with 9 bases identical to TRBD1. The CDR3 has 13 amino acids. The V gene end was trimmed by 4 bases and the J gene end by 6 bases; junction bases not matched to a gene: 6. Germline CDR1 reads GTSNPN; CDR2 reads SVGIG (reference sequence). As DNA, the CDR3 is TGTGCCTGGAACGTGGGGACAGGGAATGGCTACACCTTC. It specifies CAWNVGTGNGYTF. Using reference TRBV30 and TRBJ1-2 for the parts outside the CDR3, the full variable domain is SQTIHQWPATLVQPVGSPLSLECTVEGTSNPNLYWYRQAAGRGLQLLFYSVGIGQISSEVPQNLSASRPQDRQFILSSKKLLLSDSGFYLCAWNVGTGNGYTFGSGTRLTVV.

This clone was seen only once. The chain couples TRBV5-1 to TRBJ2-5; weak D call: TRBD1 (6 bases). V lost 6 bases to trimming and J lost 3 bases, with 15 bases between them. Germline V gene sequence: CDR1 SGHRS, CDR2 YFSETQ. This CDR3 spans 14 amino acids. This chain's CDR3 is CASNPGQGKETQYF. The CDR3 region has the DNA TGCGCCAGCAATCCGGGGCAGGGGAAAGAGACCCAGTACTTC.

The chain has TRBV5-6 and TRBJ1-1; no clear D. The CDR3 sequence is 14 residues long. Germline loops: CDR1 SGHDT, CDR2 YYEEEE. With 4 bases removed from V and 0 bases from J, the gap between germline ends came to 10 bases. CDR3 nucleotides: TGTGCCAGCAGCACGGTATTGCTGAACACTGAAGCTTTCTTT. It encodes CASSTVLLNTEAFF.

The chain couples TRBV30 to TRBJ1-1, with 7 bases lining up with TRBD1. The CDR3 extends over 16 amino acids. Germline CDR1 is GTSNPN and CDR2 is SVGIG (reference sequence). With 4 bases clipped from V and 0 bases from J, the junction kept 11 bases outside the gene matches. The CDR3 DNA is TGTGCCTGGACCCGGCGAGGGGGCCTCATGAACACTGAAGCTTTCTTT. Amino acids: CAWTRRGGLMNTEAFF.

The chain links TRBV6-1 to TRBJ1-6; a possible D gene is TRBD1 (6 bases). The CDR3 covers 14 residues. CDR1 is MNHNS, CDR2 SASEGT, per germline. V lost 6 bases, J lost 8 bases, and 14 bases lay in between. This CDR3 is CASRKTGRDSPLHF. The CDR3 DNA reads TGTGCCAGCAGAAAGACAGGCCGAGATTCACCCCTCCACTTT.

This chain joins TRBV6-4 and TRBJ2-7; TRBD2 is a possible D gene (6 bases). This CDR3 comprises 15 residues. The germline V gene encodes CDR1 MRHNA and CDR2 SNTAGT. Trimming left V 7 bases short and J 2 bases short, with 18 bases between. CDR3: CASTILRGNTYEQYF. CDR3 nucleotide sequence: TGTGCCAGCACTATACTTCGGGGGAATACCTACGAGCAGTACTTC.

The V gene is TRBV5-4, the J gene TRBJ2-3; 7 bases map to TRBD1. CDR3 length equals 17 residues. With 2 bases clipped from V and 0 bases from J, the junction kept 9 bases outside the gene matches. Per germline, CDR1 SGHNT and CDR2 YYREEE (reference sequence). CDR3 sequence (DNA): TGTGCCAGCAGCTTTGTATTAGGGGGCCCTAGCACAGATACGCAGTATTTT. It specifies CASSFVLGGPSTDTQYF.

This chain links TRBV19 with TRBJ2-3, with 8 positions matching TRBD1. The CDR3 extends over 13 amino acids. Germline assignment: CDR1 LNHDA and CDR2 SQIVND (reference sequence). V gave up 6 bases and J gave up 6 bases; unmatched junction bases: 5. CDR3 bases: TGTGCCAGTAGGGGCAGGGGGCGGGATACGCAGTATTTT. The encoded protein is CASRGRGRDTQYF.

This clone was seen only a few times. The J gene is TRBJ1-1, the V gene TRBV5-1; 9 positions match TRBD1. With 4 bases clipped from V and 1 base from J, the junction kept 5 bases outside the gene matches. This CDR3 is 15 amino acids long. Looked up from germline, CDR1 is SGHRS and CDR2 is YFSETQ. The CDR3 nucleotides are TGCGCCAGCAGCCTATTGGGACAGGGGAACACTGAAGCTTTCTTT. Its protein product is CASSLLGQGNTEAFF.

The chain joins TRBV11-3 to TRBJ2-1, with D perhaps TRBD1 (5 bases). Germline V CDR1 and CDR2: SGHNT, YENEEA. V shed 8 bases and J shed 8 bases, with 16 bases lying between them. The CDR3 consists of 13 residues. CDR3 nucleotides: TGTGCCAGCTCCATACGACAGTCCCATGAGCAGTTCTTC. The encoded protein is CASSIRQSHEQFF.

This rearrangement joins TRBV4-2 to TRBJ2-5; weak D call: TRBD2 (5 bases). CDR1 and CDR2 from the germline V gene are LGHNA and YNFKEQ. This CDR3 has 14 residues. V was clipped by 0 bases and J by 2 bases, with 7 bases between them. Written as DNA, the CDR3 is TGTGCCAGCAGCCAAGACGGGAAACAAGAGACCCAGTACTTC. Translating gives CASSQDGKQETQYF.

The rearrangement links TRBV15 to TRBJ2-2, with D perhaps TRBD1 (6 bases). Germline CDR1 reads LNHNV; CDR2 reads YYDKDF (reference sequence). The CDR3 has 17 residues. Trimming pared 0 bases from V and 2 bases from J, leaving 13 bases between. CDR3 nucleotides: TGTGCCACCAGCAGAGATGTGACAGGCAGAAACACCGGGGAGCTGTTTTTT. The encoded protein is CATSRDVTGRNTGELFF.

The rearrangement uses TRBV5-4 and TRBJ2-6; D not resolved. V was cut by 3 bases and J by 4 bases, with 11 bases left in between. The CDR3 contains 15 residues. Per the germline V gene, CDR1 is SGHNT and CDR2 is YYREEE (reference sequence). CDR3 sequence: CASSSSGVGANVLTF. The CDR3 coding sequence is TGTGCCAGCAGCTCGAGTGGAGTCGGGGCCAACGTCCTGACTTTC.

The gene calls are TRBV5-1 and TRBJ1-2; the match to TRBD1 covers 7 bases. This CDR3 spans 14 amino acids. The germline V gene encodes CDR1 SGHRS and CDR2 YFSETQ. With 3 bases clipped from V and 6 bases from J, the junction kept 8 bases outside the gene matches. The CDR3 DNA sequence: TGCGCCAGCAGCTGGGGACAGTCTGTAGATGGCTACACCTTC. Residues: CASSWGQSVDGYTF.

This chain links TRBV12-2 with TRBJ1-5; no DNA check was done on the table's D call, TRBD1. TRBV12-2 is marked as a pseudogene. This CDR3 has 16 amino acids. The CDR3 sequence: CASRSLRDRDNQPQHF. Written as DNA, the CDR3 is TGTGCAAGTCGCTCCCTCCGGGACAGGGATAATCAGCCCCAGCATTTT.

The chain recombines TRBV6-1 with TRBJ2-7, with TRBD1 as a possible D gene (6 bases). The CDR3 covers 14 residues. Germline CDR1 and CDR2: MNHNS and SASEGT. With 4 bases removed from V and 2 bases from J, the gap between germline ends came to 12 bases. DNA for the CDR3: TGTGCCAGCAGTGCCTACAGGGCCACCTACGAGCAGTACTTC. Protein sequence: CASSAYRATYEQYF.

The V and J genes are TRBV9 and TRBJ2-1; D perhaps matches TRBD1 (6 bases). Germline CDR1 is SGDLS and CDR2 is YYNGEE. The CDR3 runs to 15 residues. Between the trimmed V and J ends, which lost 3 bases and 2 bases, there was a span of 12 bases. This CDR3 reads CASSEQGLAYNEQFF. The CDR3, as DNA: TGTGCCAGCAGCGAGCAGGGGCTAGCCTACAATGAGCAGTTCTTC.

The rearrangement links TRBV14 to TRBJ1-1; D unclear. Looked up from germline, CDR1 is SGHDN and CDR2 is FVKESK. The CDR3 sequence is 17 residues long. V dropped 0 bases and J dropped 1 base, with 15 bases sitting between them. CDR3 sequence (DNA): TGTGCCAGCAGCCAAGATTTGAGGGTTTTATCGAACACTGAAGCTTTCTTT. As protein: CASSQDLRVLSNTEAFF.

The genes are TRBV6-1 and TRBJ1-4; the match to TRBD1 covers 7 bases. Looked up from germline, CDR1 is MNHNS and CDR2 is SASEGT. The CDR3 spans 15 residues. V was clipped by 4 bases and J by 9 bases; unmatched bases: 11. In DNA form, the CDR3 reads TGTGCCAGCAGTGCCGGGGAGGCAGGGGGGCAAAAACTGTTTTTT. It translates to CASSAGEAGGQKLFF.

This rearrangement joins TRBV9 to TRBJ2-2, with 10 bases identical to TRBD2. J gave up 6 bases and V 4 bases, and 9 bases lay outside the gene matches. CDR1 and CDR2 from the germline V gene are SGDLS and YYNGEE. The CDR3 length is 16 residues. In nucleotides, the CDR3 is TGTGCCAGCAGCCCCCAAGCGGGGGGGTTCGCCGGGGAGCTGTTTTTT. This sequence encodes CASSPQAGGFAGELFF.

The chain is built from TRBV4-2 and TRBJ2-7, with 10 bases lining up with TRBD2. Germline V lookup: CDR1 LGHNA, CDR2 YNFKEQ. The CDR3 loop spans 15 amino acids. Unmatched junction bases numbered 4, after V lost 1 base and J lost 4 bases. CDR3 protein: CASSQALAGEYEQYF. The CDR3 region has the DNA TGTGCCAGCAGCCAAGCGCTAGCGGGGGAGTACGAGCAGTACTTC.

The rearrangement links TRBV14 to TRBJ2-1, with 8 positions matching TRBD1. The CDR3 spans 14 residues. CDR1 is SGHDN and CDR2 is FVKESK in the germline V gene. V shed 3 bases and J 8 bases; nucleotides not matched to a gene: 6. The CDR3 sequence: CASSQNRGSDEQFF. The CDR3 coding sequence is TGTGCCAGCAGCCAGAACAGGGGGTCCGATGAGCAGTTCTTC.

The gene calls are TRBV6-1 and TRBJ1-5; 12 bases map to TRBD1. The CDR3 is 18 residues long. Germline assignment: CDR1 MNHNS and CDR2 SASEGT. The V gene end was trimmed by 3 bases and the J gene end by 5 bases; junction bases not matched to a gene: 11. CDR3 in DNA: TGTGCCAGCAGTGACGGGGGGGGGACAGGGGGCAGGGATCAGCCCCAGCATTTT. This encodes CASSDGGGTGGRDQPQHF.